This T cell receptor beta chain was sequenced for a study of T cell repertoires in cytomegalovirus infection. In the study overall: Signatures in public TCR beta sequences pointed to both CMV infection and matching HLA type.

TCRdb recomputed calls from the reads with MiXCR, one row per CDR3 protein. In the table there are 200,000 to 300,000 distinct CDR3 sequences, around 9% of which are singletons. Study results and caveats: There were HLA-C-restricted CMV-specific TCR beta clonotypes dominating the ex vivo response. Individuals carrying CMV plus the relevant HLA were identified by cumulative frequency of public TCR beta families.

Concerning this clonotype: Its antigen is not known.

This clonotype was obtained from a human donor in good health (CMV status not recorded). Some clones in this sample may be carry-over from other donors' samples. Sequences were obtained from PBMCs.

DNA for the CDR3: TGTGCCAGCAGTTTATCCCTCAGGGTTCCCTATGGCTACACCTTC. Its protein is CASSLSLRVPYGYTF. The V call is TRBV28, the J call TRBJ1-2, with D perhaps matching TRBD1 (5 bases). Looked up from germline, CDR1 is MDHEN and CDR2 is SYDVKM. V lost 1 base and J 4 bases, leaving 13 bases between the germline ends. This CDR3 is built from 15 residues.